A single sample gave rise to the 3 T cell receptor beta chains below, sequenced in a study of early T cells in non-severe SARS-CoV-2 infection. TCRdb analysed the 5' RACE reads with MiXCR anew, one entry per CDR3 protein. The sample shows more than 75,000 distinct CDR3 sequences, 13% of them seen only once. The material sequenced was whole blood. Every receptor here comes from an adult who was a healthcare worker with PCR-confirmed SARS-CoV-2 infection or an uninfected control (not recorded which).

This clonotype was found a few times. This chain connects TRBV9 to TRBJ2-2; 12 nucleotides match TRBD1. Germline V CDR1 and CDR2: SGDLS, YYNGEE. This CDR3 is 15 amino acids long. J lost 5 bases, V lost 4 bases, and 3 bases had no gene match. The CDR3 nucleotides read TGTGCCAGCAGCCCGGGACAGGGGGCTACCGGGGAGCTGTTTTTT. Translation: CASSPGQGATGELFF.

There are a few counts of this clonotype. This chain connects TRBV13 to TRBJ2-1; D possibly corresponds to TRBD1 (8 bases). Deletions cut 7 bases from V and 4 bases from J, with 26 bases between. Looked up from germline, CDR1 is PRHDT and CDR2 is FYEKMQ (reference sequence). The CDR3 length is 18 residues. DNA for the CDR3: TGTGCCAGCACCTGGACAGGGTCGCGCGGGAGCGCATACAATGAGCAGTTCTTC. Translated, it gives CASTWTGSRGSAYNEQFF.

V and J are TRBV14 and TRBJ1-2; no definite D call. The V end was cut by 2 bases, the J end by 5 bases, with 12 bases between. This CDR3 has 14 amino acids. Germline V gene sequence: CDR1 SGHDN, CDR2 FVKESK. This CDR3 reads CASSQNRGRYGYTF. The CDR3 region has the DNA TGTGCCAGCAGCCAAAATCGGGGAAGATATGGCTACACCTTC.